This T cell receptor beta chain stems from a study of cytomegalovirus exposure and HLA in healthy donors. The wider study: There were roughly 110 million unique TCR beta sequences, drawn from about 179 million T cells, in an earlier analysis. Points from the study as a whole: With DRB1 most and HLA-C fewest, TCR association rates differed between HLA loci in a later analysis. 87-base-pair reads could not separate some V segments, including TRBV6-2 and TRBV6-3. HLA alleles were associated with 18,000 or so TCR beta sequences in a later analysis at 0.05 false discovery rate.

Note on this clone: The target antigen is unknown.

The trim removed 4 bases at V and 6 bases at J, leaving 6 bases unmatched. Germline CDR1 reads SGHRS; CDR2 reads YFSETQ. The CDR3 consists of 14 residues. This PCR relied on a set of 60 Vbeta primers and 13 Jbeta primers. Sequenced by immunoSEQ multiplex PCR; TCRdb stores in-frame clones only, minus some. The table records some 100,000 clones, around 81% of them present only once. The TCR was taken from a woman aged 25 to 39 in good health and CMV-seronegative. The chain has TRBV5-1 and TRBJ2-7; 11 positions match TRBD1. The specimen was PBMCs. CDR3 in DNA: TGCGCCAGCAGCAAGGGACAGGGGGGCGGCGAGCAGTACTTC. Protein sequence: CASSKGQGGGEQYF.